Below are 15 T cell receptor beta chains sequenced from a single sample in a study of T cell responses to AZD1222 COVID-19 vaccine. Assay: immunoSEQ multiplex PCR; the TCRdb copy retains only in-frame clones and omits some. This sample has 130,000 to 150,000 clones, with about 93% found just once. The sequenced sample was peripheral blood, obtained on day 0 of AZD1222 vaccination. Receptor source: an adult in good health.

The chain joins TRBV9 to TRBJ2-3; 8 bases map to TRBD2. The CDR3 is made up of 15 amino acids. Germline values: CDR1 SGDLS, CDR2 YYNGEE. J lost 1 base, V lost 2 bases, and 3 bases had no gene match. This chain's CDR3 is CASSVSSGGTDTQYF. In DNA form, the CDR3 reads TGTGCCAGCAGCGTGAGTAGCGGGGGCACAGATACGCAGTATTTT. Combining the CDR3 with reference TRBV9 and TRBJ2-3 gives the whole variable domain DSGVTQTPKHLITATGQRVTLRCSPRSGDLSVYWYQQSLDQGLQFLIQYYNGEERAKGNILERFSAQQFPDLHSELNLSSLELGDSALYFCASSVSSGGTDTQYFGPGTRLTVL.

The genes are TRBV12-3 or TRBV12-4 and TRBJ2-7; 11 nucleotides agree with TRBD1. The CDR3 covers 13 residues. The trim removed 5 bases at V and 4 bases at J, leaving 1 base unmatched. CDR3 sequence: CASSGDRGYEQYF. DNA of the CDR3: TGTGCCAGCAGTGGGGACAGGGGGTACGAGCAGTACTTC.

The CDR3 DNA follows: TGTGCCAGCAGCTTGTTGAGTCGAGGACAGGGGTTATATGGCTACACCTTC. It codes for CASSLLSRGQGLYGYTF. The gene calls are TRBV5-4 and TRBJ1-2; TRBD1 matches 9 bases. CDR1 and CDR2 (germline): SGHNT, YYREEE (reference sequence). The CDR3 has 17 amino acids. The ends lost 1 base at V and 5 bases at J; junction bases unmatched: 12.

This chain joins TRBV5-1 and TRBJ2-7; TRBD2 matches 12 bases. After removal of 0 bases from V and 3 bases from J, the junction contained 1 base not matched to a gene. Looked up from germline, CDR1 is SGHRS and CDR2 is YFSETQ. The CDR3 has 15 residues. Written as DNA, the CDR3 is TGCGCCAGCAGCTTGGCTAGCGGGGGGGGCTACGAGCAGTACTTC. This sequence encodes CASSLASGGGYEQYF.

The chain employs TRBV11-2 and TRBJ2-5; D not resolved. From germline, CDR1 is SGHAT and CDR2 FQNNGV. The V and J ends lost 3 bases and 0 bases respectively, with 11 bases between them. CDR3 length: 15 amino acids. The CDR3 protein is CASSFSLLYQETQYF. The CDR3, as DNA: TGTGCCAGCAGCTTCTCACTTCTATACCAAGAGACCCAGTACTTC.

The V gene is TRBV7-2, the J gene TRBJ1-2; 7 nucleotides align to TRBD1. Trimming at V came to 7 bases and at J to 0 bases, leaving 5 bases not matched to a gene. CDR1 is SGHTA, CDR2 FQGNSA, per germline. This CDR3 is built from 14 residues. The CDR3 coding sequence is TGTGCCAGCACTAAAGGGGGCACTAACTATGGCTACACCTTC. Protein: CASTKGGTNYGYTF.

In DNA form, the CDR3 reads TGTGCCATCATGGGGGGGGCTGGGGCCAACGTCCTGACTTTC. The encoded protein is CAIMGGAGANVLTF. The chain is built from TRBV10-3 and TRBJ2-6, with 7 bases identical to TRBD2. Germline loops: CDR1 ENHRY, CDR2 SYGVKD. V shed 7 bases, J shed 2 bases, and the junction held 2 bases outside the gene matches. This CDR3 has 14 residues.

This chain connects TRBV15 to TRBJ2-1; 8 bases fit TRBD2. The junction had 14 bases not matched to a gene; V was cut back by 3 bases and J by 10 bases. In germline, CDR1 is LNHNV, CDR2 YYDKDF (reference sequence). This CDR3 is built from 16 residues. As DNA, the CDR3 is TGTGCCACCAGCAGGGGGGGGACTAGTGGTAGTAGGGAGCAGTTCTTC. Translating gives CATSRGGTSGSREQFF.

The chain recombines TRBV3-1 (or the pseudogene TRBV3-2) with TRBJ2-1; D is uncertain. Germline V gene sequence: CDR1 LGHDT, CDR2 YNNKEL (reference sequence). CDR3 length: 13 amino acids. Trimming shortened V by 4 bases and J by 8 bases, and 12 bases separated the two germline ends. CDR3 DNA sequence: TGTGCCAGCAGCCCGACCCGTACTCATGAGCAGTTCTTC. This codes for CASSPTRTHEQFF.

V gene TRBV24-1 combines with J gene TRBJ1-2; 10 bases agree with TRBD1. From germline, CDR1 is KGHDR and CDR2 SFDVKD. V lost 6 bases to trimming and J lost 8 bases; unmatched junction nucleotides: 11. CDR3 length: 15 residues. CDR3 coding DNA: TGTGCCACCAGTAAACCCGGGTGGACAGGGGGGGGCTACACCTTC. Translating it yields CATSKPGWTGGGYTF.

V is TRBV7-9 and J is TRBJ2-3; 10 bases are a match to TRBD1. The CDR3 length is 16 residues. V lost 3 bases, J lost 2 bases, and 5 bases stayed unmatched. Germline CDR1 is SEHNR and CDR2 is FQNEAQ (reference sequence). CDR3 nucleotides: TGTGCCAGCAGCTTGCGGGACAGGGGCTACACAGATACGCAGTATTTT. This encodes CASSLRDRGYTDTQYF.

The genes are TRBV4-2 and TRBJ1-4; D gene unclear. This CDR3 region has 16 residues. Germline V gene lookup returns CDR1 LGHNA and CDR2 YNFKEQ. V dropped 0 bases and J dropped 2 bases, with 10 bases sitting between them. The CDR3 DNA reads as TGTGCCAGCAGCCAAGATGGCCCGGGGACTAATGAAAAACTGTTTTTT. Translated, it gives CASSQDGPGTNEKLFF.

The chain links TRBV10-3 to TRBJ2-1; D perhaps matches TRBD2 (7 bases). V lost 7 bases and J lost 5, with 15 bases in between. CDR3 size: 14 residues. Per the germline V gene, CDR1 is ENHRY and CDR2 is SYGVKD. Written as DNA, the CDR3 is TGTGCCATCACACGGAGAGGGGGGGACAATGAGCAGTTCTTC. Protein product: CAITRRGGDNEQFF.

The chain combines TRBV2 with TRBJ1-2, with D unresolved. The germline gives CDR1 SNHLY, CDR2 FYNNEI. V was pared by 4 bases and J by 7 bases, with 7 bases between. The CDR3 covers 11 residues. The DNA for the CDR3 is TGTGCCAGCAGTGTTACAACTGGCTACACCTTC. Translation: CASSVTTGYTF.

A word on this clone: Other DNA sequences from this sample encode an identical CDR3 as well. The chain recombines TRBV9 with TRBJ2-2; D is unresolved. This CDR3 is 12 amino acids long. Germline values: CDR1 SGDLS, CDR2 YYNGEE. V was cut by 5 bases and J by 2 bases, with 4 bases left in between. CDR3 nucleotides: TGTGCCAGCAGTCCCAACACCGGGGAGCTGTTTTTT. Amino acid sequence: CASSPNTGELFF.